This section outlines one TCR beta chain sequence together with its context. Its target is unknown. Constant-segment-primed 5'RACE gave TCR alpha and TCR beta cDNA libraries with sample barcodes and UMIs. Via MiXCR, TCRdb re-called the 5' RACE reads, giving one row per CDR3 protein. The table includes hundreds of thousands of distinct CDR3 sequences, roughly 13% detected once. CDR3 length equals 15 residues. J lost 8 bases, V lost 5 bases, and 11 bases had no gene match. These data are taken from a study of T-cell memory formation after mild COVID-19. Study findings and constraints: Clones which contracted sat mainly in CM and EM if CD4+, and in EMRA if CD8+. Day 15 to 85 contracting clones showed balanced CD4/CD8; day 15 to 37 expanders favored CD4+.

Sequenced input: PBMCs or a T cell subset sorted from them (not recorded which). This sequence was found in a man between 18 and 29 years old who had mild COVID-19 (a few samples of this study predate the infection). Cell type and time point are not known. The chain recombines TRBV12-3 or TRBV12-4 with TRBJ1-4; 7 nucleotides match TRBD1. CDR3 bases: TGTGCCAGCAGTCCGAGGAGGGGGCCAGGAGAAAAACTGTTTTTT. Its translation is CASSPRRGPGEKLFF.